A single sample is the source of the 22 T cell receptor beta chains below, sequenced in a study of control samples from healthy donors and cancer patients. Sequencing used immunoSEQ multiplex PCR; TCRdb keeps in-frame clones, though not all of them. Of about 170,000 clones listed, 88% were seen once; the top ten hold over 4%. The sample was blood. These receptors were obtained from a woman younger than 45 in good health.

The CDR3 loop reads CASSIRNGETQYF. CDR3 sequence (DNA): TGCGCCAGCTCAATCAGGAATGGAGAGACCCAGTACTTC. This chain uses TRBV5-1 with TRBJ2-5, with D unresolved. V shed 7 bases and J shed 4 bases, with 14 bases lying between them. The CDR3 runs to 13 residues. The germline CDR1 and CDR2 sequences are SGHRS and YFSETQ.

V is TRBV7-9 and J is TRBJ2-5; TRBD1 agrees at 11 bases. Germline V gene data show CDR1 as SEHNR and CDR2 as FQNEAQ (reference sequence). V lost 5 bases, J lost 1 base, and 3 bases stayed unmatched. The CDR3 is made up of 15 amino acids. The CDR3, as DNA: TGTGCCAGCAGCGGCGGGACAGGGGGCCAAGAGACCCAGTACTTC. This gives the protein CASSGGTGGQETQYF.

This chain uses TRBV5-1 with TRBJ1-4, with 7 bases matching TRBD1. Trimming removed 5 bases from V and 7 bases from J; junction bases left unmatched: 11. Germline V gives CDR1 SGHRS, CDR2 YFSETQ. CDR3 size: 15 residues. The CDR3 bases are TGCGCCAGCAGACCCACTACAGGGGTCCGTGAAAAACTGTTTTTT. Its protein product is CASRPTTGVREKLFF.

The chain is built from TRBV2 and TRBJ2-7, with D possibly called TRBD1 or TRBD2 (5 bases each). Germline CDR1 SNHLY, CDR2 FYNNEI. The CDR3 has 13 residues. Deletions cut 5 bases from V and 3 bases from J, with 11 bases between. In DNA form, the CDR3 reads TGTGCCAGCAGTAGGGACGGTGACTACGAGCAGTACTTC. Amino acid sequence: CASSRDGDYEQYF.

This clone was picked up a small number of times. The V and J genes are TRBV18 and TRBJ1-1; D call uncertain. CDR1 is KGHSH, CDR2 LQKENI, per germline. The V end lost 4 bases, the J end lost 6 bases, and 9 bases lay between the germline ends. This CDR3 is built from 12 residues. The CDR3 is CASSRSEAEAFF. CDR3 nucleotide sequence: TGTGCCAGCTCACGATCGGAAGCTGAAGCTTTCTTT.

This clone has a single count. A junction boundary mismatches the germline segment, possibly from a read error. DNA of the CDR3: TGCGCCAGCAGTTTGGACAATTTTAATTCACCCCTCCACTTT. This gives the protein CASSLDNFNSPLHF. V usage is TRBV5-1 and J usage is TRBJ1-6; TRBD1 might be the D (5 bases). The CDR3 is 14 amino acids. Germline V lookup: CDR1 SGHRS, CDR2 YFSETQ.

The CDR3 DNA is TGTGCCAGCAGTTTCAATTTGAACACTGAAGCTTTCTTT. Its translation: CASSFNLNTEAFF. V usage is TRBV12-3 or TRBV12-4 and J usage is TRBJ1-1; D gene unclear. This CDR3 spans 13 amino acids. Trimming took off 3 bases at V and 0 bases at J, with 5 bases between the two ends.

The rearrangement uses TRBV3-1 (or the pseudogene TRBV3-2) and TRBJ1-2, with TRBD1 identical over 9 bases. Germline V gene lookup returns CDR1 LGHDT and CDR2 YNNKEL (reference sequence). V lost 1 base, J lost 7 bases, and 7 bases stayed unmatched. The CDR3 has 15 amino acids. The CDR3 sequence is CASSQAGQGLGGYTF. CDR3 nucleotides: TGTGCCAGCAGCCAAGCGGGACAGGGTCTAGGTGGCTACACCTTC.

V is TRBV19 and J is TRBJ2-7; D gene unclear. Between the trimmed V and J ends, which lost 1 base and 0 bases, there was a span of 7 bases. The CDR3 has 14 amino acids. Germline CDR1 is LNHDA and CDR2 is SQIVND (reference sequence). The CDR3 sequence: CASSIAAPSYEQYF. DNA of the CDR3: TGTGCCAGTAGTATAGCGGCACCCTCCTACGAGCAGTACTTC.

The rearrangement uses TRBV25-1 and TRBJ1-1, with 7 bases that match TRBD1. V was clipped by 5 bases and J by 14 bases; unmatched bases: 2. CDR3 length: 9 residues. The V gene's germline CDR1 is MGHDK and CDR2 SYGVNS. CDR3 sequence reads: CASSKDRFF. The CDR3 DNA sequence: TGTGCCAGCAGTAAGGACAGGTTCTTT.

This chain links TRBV10-3 with TRBJ1-4; D gene ambiguous. CDR3 size: 17 residues. V shed 0 bases and J shed 0 bases, with 11 bases lying between them. From germline, CDR1 is ENHRY and CDR2 SYGVKD. The CDR3 sequence: CAISESAVRSTNEKLFF. CDR3 nucleotide sequence: TGTGCCATCAGTGAGTCGGCCGTACGATCAACTAATGAAAAACTGTTTTTT.

This clone came up once. This chain connects TRBV11-1 to TRBJ1-4; 11 bases match TRBD1. The CDR3 sequence is 15 residues long. V lost 4 bases to trimming and J lost 7 bases; unmatched junction nucleotides: 5. Germline V gives CDR1 SGHAT, CDR2 FQDESV (reference sequence). CDR3 amino acids: CASSSRTGGGEKLFF. Written as DNA, the CDR3 is TGTGCCAGCAGCTCTCGGACAGGGGGCGGTGAAAAACTGTTTTTT. Full variable domain (remainder filled in from reference TRBV11-1 and TRBJ1-4): EAEVAQSPRYKITEKSQAVAFWCDPISGHATLYWYRQILGQGPELLVQFQDESVVDDSQLPKDRFSAERLKGVDSTLKIQPAELGDSAMYLCASSSRTGGGEKLFFGSGTQLSVL.

The chain has TRBV6-4 and TRBJ2-3, with 10 bases that match TRBD2. The V and J ends lost 5 bases and 6 bases, in that order; junction bases with no gene match: 8. The CDR3 spans 15 residues. CDR1 is MRHNA and CDR2 is SNTAGT in the germline V gene. The chain's CDR3 is CASSSNSGGFDTQYF. CDR3 nucleotides: TGTGCCAGCAGTTCTAATAGCGGGGGGTTCGATACGCAGTATTTT.

This clone was detected once. The V gene is TRBV6-1, the J gene TRBJ2-6, with a possible D match to TRBD2 (6 bases). The CDR3 length is 17 residues. Trimming removed 4 bases at V and 0 bases at J, with 13 bases between. CDR1 MNHNS and CDR2 SASEGT come from the germline V gene. The chain's CDR3 is CASSGGGTFSGANVLTF. The CDR3 DNA is TGTGCCAGCAGTGGAGGCGGGACTTTCTCTGGGGCCAACGTCCTGACTTTC.

The rearrangement joins TRBV5-5 to TRBJ1-1, with D tentatively TRBD1 (6 bases). V was shortened by 4 bases and J by 6 bases, with 13 bases between the two germline ends. The CDR3 is 13 residues long. CDR1 and CDR2 from the germline V gene are SGHKS and YYEKEE (reference sequence). The DNA of the CDR3 is TGTGCCAGCAGCGGATTACAGGGCTCTGAAGCTTTCTTT. As protein: CASSGLQGSEAFF.

This clone appeared a single time. The gene calls are TRBV19 and TRBJ2-1; TRBD2 agrees at 8 bases. CDR3 length: 14 residues. J lost 9 bases, V lost 6 bases, and 10 bases had no gene match. Germline CDR1 is LNHDA and CDR2 is SQIVND (reference sequence). The CDR3 sequence is CASSPLAEPVEQFF. The DNA for the CDR3 is TGTGCCAGTAGCCCACTAGCGGAGCCCGTTGAGCAGTTCTTC.

The chain carries TRBV10-2 and TRBJ2-2; perhaps D is TRBD1 or TRBD2 (5 bases each). With 4 bases removed from V and 4 bases from J, the gap between germline ends came to 10 bases. The germline gives CDR1 WSHSY, CDR2 SAAADI. The CDR3 covers 14 residues. The CDR3 nucleotides are TGCGCCAGCAGTGTTGGGGCGGGCACCGGGGAGCTGTTTTTT. Translated, it gives CASSVGAGTGELFF.

The chain recombines TRBV27 with TRBJ2-5; tentatively, D is TRBD2 (5 bases). CDR3 size: 14 residues. The ends were cut back, 6 bases at V and 0 bases at J, with 11 bases in the middle. Germline CDR1 MNHEY, CDR2 SMNVEV (reference sequence). The chain's CDR3 is CASRSGRYQETQYF. CDR3 nucleotides: TGTGCCAGCAGGAGCGGCAGGTACCAAGAGACCCAGTACTTC.

This clone was found once. The chain links TRBV6-2 or TRBV6-3 to TRBJ1-5; D is possibly TRBD1 (5 bases). The germline V and J ends were trimmed by 5 bases and 7 bases, with 12 bases remaining between them. This CDR3 comprises 13 residues. CDR1 and CDR2 (germline): MNHEY, SVGEGT. The CDR3: CASSEQGGQPQHF. In DNA, the CDR3 is TGTGCCAGCAGTGAGCAGGGTGGGCAGCCCCAGCATTTT.

CDR3 protein: CASSPGTRAVKAFF. The DNA for the CDR3 is TGTGCCAGCAGTCCGGGGACCCGGGCTGTTAAAGCTTTCTTT. The V call is TRBV28, the J call TRBJ1-1, with D possibly TRBD1 on 5 matching bases. V was cut by 5 bases and J by 9 bases, with 19 bases left in between. Looked up from germline, CDR1 is MDHEN and CDR2 is SYDVKM. There are 14 residues in the CDR3.

This sequence joins TRBV4-1 and TRBJ1-5; D may be TRBD1 (6 bases). Germline CDR1 and CDR2: MGHRA and YSYEKL. Trimming left V 1 base short and J 7 bases short, with 17 bases between. This CDR3 has 16 amino acids. CDR3 residues: CASSQVSQGDTQPQHF. In nucleotides, the CDR3 is TGCGCCAGCAGCCAAGTATCACAGGGTGATACCCAGCCCCAGCATTTT.

The gene calls are TRBV28 and TRBJ2-5; 9 bases are shared with TRBD1. Germline CDR1 and CDR2: MDHEN and SYDVKM. The trim removed 6 bases at V and 5 bases at J, leaving 13 bases unmatched. This CDR3 comprises 16 residues. The CDR3 loop is CASSLGQGAYRETQYF. DNA of the CDR3: TGTGCCAGCAGCCTGGGACAGGGAGCATATAGGGAGACCCAGTACTTC.